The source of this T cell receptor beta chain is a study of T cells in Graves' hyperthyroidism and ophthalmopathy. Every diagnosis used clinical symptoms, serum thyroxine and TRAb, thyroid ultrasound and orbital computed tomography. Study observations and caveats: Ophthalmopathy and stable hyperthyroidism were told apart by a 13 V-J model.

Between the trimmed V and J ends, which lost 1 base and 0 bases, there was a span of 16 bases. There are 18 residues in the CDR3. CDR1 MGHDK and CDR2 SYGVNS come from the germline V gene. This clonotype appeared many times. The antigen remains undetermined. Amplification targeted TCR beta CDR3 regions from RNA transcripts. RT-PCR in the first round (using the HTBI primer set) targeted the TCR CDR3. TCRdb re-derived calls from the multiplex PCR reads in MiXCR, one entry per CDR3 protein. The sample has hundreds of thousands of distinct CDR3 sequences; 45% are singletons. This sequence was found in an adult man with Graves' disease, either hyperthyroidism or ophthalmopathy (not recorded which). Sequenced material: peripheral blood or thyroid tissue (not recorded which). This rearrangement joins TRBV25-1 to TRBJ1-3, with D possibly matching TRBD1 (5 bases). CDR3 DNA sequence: TGTGCCAGCAGTGAATTTTGGGGAACAGGCTCCTCTGGAAACACCATATATTTT. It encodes CASSEFWGTGSSGNTIYF.